The clone carrying this TCR beta chain has ten or more counts. Its target is unknown. The CDR3 totals 13 residues. Trimming shortened V by 4 bases and J by 8 bases, and 14 bases separated the two germline ends. Germline V gene data show CDR1 as DFQATT and CDR2 as SNEGSKA (reference sequence). As the method for making TCR beta libraries, quantitative 5'-RACE with molecular barcodes was used. From the 5' RACE reads, TCRdb called clonotypes with MiXCR, one entry per CDR3 protein. The sample has under 150,000 distinct CDR3 sequences, roughly 8% seen once. The sample originates from a study of CD8 T cells in ankylosing spondylitis. The study's findings and limits: In reactive arthritis synovial fluid and blood, some motif variants had been reported before. Researchers report that disease-linked clones proved CD8+ and relatively rare in peripheral blood. The authors reported significant enrichment of disease-linked clones in matched ankylosing spondylitis synovial fluid.

This clonotype was sampled from a male donor with ankylosing spondylitis. What was sequenced was synovial fluid, either unsorted or a sorted T cell fraction (not recorded which). The chain carries TRBV20-1 and TRBJ1-4; TRBD1 might be the D (5 bases). The CDR3 region has the DNA TGCAGTGCTACAGGGCGGGTTAACGAAAAACTGTTTTTT. It specifies CSATGRVNEKLFF.